The rows below give T cell receptor beta chains drawn from one sample of a study of T cells in Graves' hyperthyroidism and ophthalmopathy. One entry per CDR3 protein results from TCRdb running MiXCR on the multiplex PCR reads. The sample includes approximately 420,000 distinct CDR3 sequences, around 14% of them seen just once. The specimen was blood. These receptors were collected from a woman in her twenties or thirties with Graves' hyperthyroidism. Each CDR3 is given with its conserved first and last residue. The order of the fields is D gene, clone size, CDR3 length, J gene, V gene, CDR3 protein, CDR3 DNA. A D gene is named only where the DNA matches it firmly. Not every row has a clone size; where given, it reads once, few, many or a size class.

D: NA; size: many; length: 12; J: TRBJ1-1; V: TRBV5-8; CDR3: CASSLRSTEAFF; DNA: TGTGCCAGCAGCTTGCGAAGCACTGAAGCTTTCTTT
D: NA; size: NA; length: 13; J: TRBJ2-3; V: TRBV5-1; CDR3: CASSLPPVDAQYF; DNA: TGCGCCAGCAGCTTGCCCCCTGTGGATGCGCAGTATTTT
D: TRBD1; size: few; length: 17; J: TRBJ1-4; V: TRBV20-1; CDR3: CSANRAGGSPTNEKLFF; DNA: TGCAGTGCTAATCGGGCAGGGGGCTCCCCAACTAATGAAAAACTGTTTTTT
D: NA; size: many; length: 11; J: TRBJ2-7; V: TRBV5-1; CDR3: CASSAYYEQYF; DNA: TGCGCCAGCAGCGCGTATTACGAGCAGTACTTC
D: TRBD1; size: many; length: 14; J: TRBJ1-5; V: TRBV12-3/TRBV12-4; CDR3: CASRPGQGDRPQHF; DNA: TGTGCCAGCAGACCGGGACAGGGAGACCGGCCCCAGCATTTT
D: TRBD2; size: NA; length: 19; J: TRBJ2-7; V: TRBV6-1; CDR3: CASKPQHSRQAGISYEQYF; DNA: TGTGCCAGCAAACCTCAGCACTCCCGGCAAGCGGGAATCTCCTACGAGCAGTACTTC
D: NA; size: once; length: 14; J: TRBJ1-3; V: TRBV5-1; CDR3: CASSFAGLQGTIYF; DNA: TGCGCCAGCAGCTTCGCAGGACTCCAGGGCACCATATATTTT
D: NA; size: NA; length: 13; J: TRBJ2-1; V: TRBV28; CDR3: CASSSRFYNEQFF; DNA: TGTGCCAGCAGTTCGCGCTTCTACAATGAGCAGTTCTTC
D: NA; size: few; length: 17; J: TRBJ2-2; V: TRBV27; CDR3: CASSSLAARRLTGELFF; DNA: TGTGCCAGCAGTTCCCTGGCGGCCAGGAGGCTCACCGGGGAGCTGTTTTTT
D: TRBD2; size: many; length: 15; J: TRBJ2-3; V: TRBV2; CDR3: CASAGLAGDTDTQYF; DNA: TGTGCCAGCGCCGGCTTGGCGGGAGACACAGATACGCAGTATTTT
D: TRBD1; size: few; length: 16; J: TRBJ1-5; V: TRBV9; CDR3: CASSRTGTGGNQPQHF; DNA: TGTGCCAGCAGCAGAACCGGGACAGGGGGAAATCAGCCCCAGCATTTT
D: NA; size: NA; length: 12; J: TRBJ1-5; V: TRBV28; CDR3: CASSLKITPQHF; DNA: TGTGCCAGCAGTTTGAAGATTACGCCCCAGCATTTT
D: NA; size: NA; length: 11; J: TRBJ2-5; V: TRBV19; CDR3: CASRDRETQYF; DNA: TGTGCCAGTCGGGATAGGGAGACCCAGTACTTC
D: TRBD1; size: NA; length: 15; J: TRBJ1-5; V: TRBV19; CDR3: CASSQGQQSNQPQHF; DNA: TGTGCCAGTAGCCAGGGACAGCAGAGCAATCAGCCCCAGCATTTT
D: NA; size: NA; length: 14; J: TRBJ1-1; V: TRBV6-1; CDR3: CASSAGTVSSEAFF; DNA: TGTGCCAGCAGTGCTGGAACAGTGTCGAGTGAAGCTTTCTTT